The clone carrying this T cell receptor (beta chain) showed up many times. Its antigen remains unknown. An end of the junction does not agree with germline; a read error may underlie this. The entry originates in a study of T cell repertoires in cytomegalovirus infection. Turning to the study itself: Indications of both CMV infection and matching HLA type were provided by public TCR beta signatures. Regarding the study as a whole: The response measured ex vivo was dominated by TCR beta clonotypes (HLA-C-restricted and CMV-specific). CMV carriers having the relevant HLA were flagged by cumulative public TCR beta family frequency.

Germline V CDR1 and CDR2: DFQATT, SNEGSKA (reference sequence). The CDR3 totals 11 residues. MiXCR, applied by TCRdb to the reads, yields one record per CDR3 protein. Among about 240,000 distinct CDR3 sequences listed, under 8.5% were seen once. The material sequenced was PBMCs. The clonotype originates from a human donor in good health (CMV status not recorded). Some clones in this sample may be carry-over from other donors' samples. V gene TRBV20-1 combines with J gene TRBJ1-2, with a weak D call TRBD1 (5 bases). The CDR3 DNA is TGCAGTGCTAGCAGGGTGGAGATGCTGATGTTC. Translating it yields CSASRVEMLMF.